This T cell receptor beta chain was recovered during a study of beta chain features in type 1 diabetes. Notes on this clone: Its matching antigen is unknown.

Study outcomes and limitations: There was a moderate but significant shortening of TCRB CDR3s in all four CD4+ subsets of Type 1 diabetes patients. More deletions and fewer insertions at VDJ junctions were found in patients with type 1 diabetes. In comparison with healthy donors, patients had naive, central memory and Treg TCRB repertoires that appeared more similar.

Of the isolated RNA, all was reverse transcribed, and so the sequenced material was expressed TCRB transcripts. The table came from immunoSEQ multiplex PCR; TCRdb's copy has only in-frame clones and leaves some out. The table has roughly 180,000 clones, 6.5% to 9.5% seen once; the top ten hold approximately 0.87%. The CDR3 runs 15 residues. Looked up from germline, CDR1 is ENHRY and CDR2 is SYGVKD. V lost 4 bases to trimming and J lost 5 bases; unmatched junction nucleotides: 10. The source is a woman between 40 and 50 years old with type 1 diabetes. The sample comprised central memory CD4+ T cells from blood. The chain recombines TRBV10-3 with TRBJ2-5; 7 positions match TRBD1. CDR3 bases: TGTGCCATCAGTGCTAGCCGACAGGGAACGGAGACCCAGTACTTC. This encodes CAISASRQGTETQYF.